This TCR beta chain was sequenced for a study of blood T cell repertoires in COVID-19. Clones were read by immunoSEQ multiplex PCR, and TCRdb kept only the in-frame ones, dropping some. The table shows approximately 140,000 clones, with around nine tenths occurring only once. V lost 2 bases to trimming and J lost 0 bases, with 8 bases between them. The V gene's germline CDR1 is MNHEY and CDR2 SMNVEV (reference sequence). The CDR3 totals 16 residues. This TCR derives from a man in his 60s with active or convalescent COVID-19. The V gene is TRBV27, the J gene TRBJ2-6; D is ambiguous. The specimen was peripheral blood. The CDR3 sequence is CASSLLKHSGANVLTF. The CDR3 DNA follows: TGTGCCAGCAGTTTACTCAAGCACTCTGGGGCCAACGTCCTGACTTTC.